The clone carrying this TCR beta chain has at least ten counts. Its target is not known. The sample originates from a study of CD8 T cells in ankylosing spondylitis. Study-wide points: Within peripheral blood, clones linked to disease were CD8+ and relatively rare. From matched ankylosing spondylitis synovial fluid, disease-linked clones were reportedly recovered at significantly enriched levels. Prior literature has documented some motif variants in synovial fluid and blood from reactive arthritis. Ankylosing spondylitis blood appeared to carry a characteristic TCR beta motif of eight or nine highly homologous variants.

The germline V gene encodes CDR1 SGHRS and CDR2 YFSETQ. The CDR3 runs to 15 residues. The V gene lost 4 bases and the J gene lost 3 bases, with 14 bases spanning the gap. Quantitative 5'-RACE with molecular barcodes produced the TCR beta libraries. TCRdb independently ran MiXCR on the 5' RACE reads; one entry per CDR3 protein. The sample holds around 540,000 distinct CDR3 sequences, over 9.5% seen once. The V gene is TRBV5-1, the J gene TRBJ1-5; weak D call: TRBD1 (5 bases). The source of this sequence is a male donor with ankylosing spondylitis. Sequenced input: blood, either unsorted or a sorted T cell fraction (not recorded which). CDR3 bases: TGCGCCAGCAGCCCAGACCAGGGCTTCAATCAGCCCCAGCATTTT. It translates to CASSPDQGFNQPQHF.